Below, 15 T cell receptor beta chains from the same sample are listed, as sequenced in a study of tumor-infiltrating lymphocytes in oesophageal squamous cell carcinoma. One entry per CDR3 protein, called by TCRdb with MiXCR from the PCR reads. The repertoire holds 15,000 to 20,000 distinct CDR3 sequences, with 40% to 55% as singletons. The sample was esophageal tumor tissue. The receptors shown here come from a male donor with esophageal squamous cell carcinoma.

This clonotype has ten or more counts. The CDR3 nucleotides are TGTGCCAGCAGCTTAGAGTTCCCGGATACGCAGTATTTT. The encoded protein is CASSLEFPDTQYF. J is TRBJ2-3 and V is TRBV7-6; D is ambiguous. Germline lookup yields CDR1 SGHVS and CDR2 FNYEAQ. V lost 1 base and J 6 bases, leaving 8 bases between the germline ends. CDR3 length: 13 residues. Full variable domain (missing parts from reference TRBV7-6 and TRBJ2-3): GAGVSQSPRYKVTKRGQDVALRCDPISGHVSLYWYRQALGQGPEFLTYFNYEAQQDKSGLPNDRFSAERPEGSISTLTIQRTEQRDSAMYRCASSLEFPDTQYFGPGTRLTVL.

V is TRBV7-9 and J is TRBJ2-6; the D gene is possibly TRBD2 (6 bases). With the DNA end fitting TRBJ2-7 better, the J assignment may be wrong. This CDR3 is 13 amino acids long. Germline V gives CDR1 SEHNR, CDR2 FQNEAQ (reference sequence). This CDR3 is CASSSGLAYEQYF. The CDR3 DNA is TGTGCCAGCAGCTCCGGGCTAGCGTACGAGCAGTACTTC.

This clonotype was counted ten times or more. The J gene is TRBJ1-2, the V gene TRBV5-4, with TRBD1 matching over 7 bases. Germline CDR1 is SGHNT and CDR2 is YYREEE (reference sequence). The V gene end was trimmed by 1 base and the J gene end by 1 base; junction bases not matched to a gene: 10. There are 17 residues in the CDR3. The CDR3 DNA follows: TGTGCCAGCAGCTTGAAACTCTCCGGGACAGTTAACTATGGCTACACCTTC. The encoded protein is CASSLKLSGTVNYGYTF. Drawing the rest from reference TRBV5-4 and TRBJ1-2, the complete variable domain is ETGVTQSPTHLIKTRGQQVTLRCSSQSGHNTVSWYQQALGQGPQFIFQYYREEENGRGNFPPRFSGLQFPNYSSELNVNALELDDSALYLCASSLKLSGTVNYGYTFGSGTRLTVV.

The chain employs TRBV7-3 and TRBJ2-3, with D tentatively TRBD2 (5 bases). Germline assignment: CDR1 SGHTA and CDR2 FQGTGA. The CDR3 is 15 amino acids. V lost 5 bases and J 2 bases, leaving 14 bases between the germline ends. DNA for the CDR3: TGTGCCAGCAGCAGGAGCAGCGGATACACAGATACGCAGTATTTT. Its protein is CASSRSSGYTDTQYF.

This chain uses TRBV14 with TRBJ2-4; 13 nucleotides align to TRBD2. TRBJ2-5 explains the end of the DNA better; the J call may be wrong. Germline V gives CDR1 SGHDN, CDR2 FVKESK. This CDR3 is 17 amino acids long. In DNA form, the CDR3 reads TGTGCCAGCAGCCAAGATCCCAGGACTAGCGGGGGCGAGACCCAGTACTTC. It encodes CASSQDPRTSGGETQYF.

This clonotype was seen a handful of times. This rearrangement joins TRBV10-2 to TRBJ2-5; TRBD1 is a possible D gene (6 bases). Germline V CDR1 and CDR2: WSHSY, SAAADI. The CDR3 runs to 13 residues. Between the trimmed V and J ends, which lost 3 bases and 5 bases, there was a span of 10 bases. The CDR3 nucleotides are TGCGCCAGCAGTGACAGGGGCCGGGAGACCCAGTACTTC. Translated, it gives CASSDRGRETQYF.

The genes are TRBV27 and TRBJ2-7, with 9 bases aligning to TRBD1. TRBJ2-1 explains the end of the DNA better; the J call may be wrong. CDR3 length: 15 residues. Germline V lookup: CDR1 MNHEY, CDR2 SMNVEV (reference sequence). The CDR3 nucleotides read TGTGCCAGCAGTTTAGGGGGACAGGGCTACAATGAGCAGTTCTTC. Encoded protein: CASSLGGQGYNEQFF.

On this clonotype: Since the CDR3 does not end with the conserved phenylalanine or tryptophan, this likely comes from a read error. The limits of the CDR3 on the DNA are not certain, so only TCRdb's listed CDR3 is given. This CDR3 reads CASSRRGADNEQFFGA. V is TRBV27 and J is TRBJ2-6; the table calls TRBD2, which could not be checked here. Germline V gene lookup returns CDR1 MNHEY and CDR2 SMNVEV (reference sequence). The CDR3 length is 16 residues, termini included.

The genes are TRBV11-3 and TRBJ2-3; possibly TRBD1 or TRBD2 for D (6 bases each). TRBJ2-1 explains the end of the DNA better; the J call may be wrong. Germline V lookup: CDR1 SGHNT, CDR2 YENEEA. The CDR3 runs 16 residues. This CDR3 is CASSFSGGAGYNEQFF. The CDR3 bases are TGTGCCAGCAGCTTTAGTGGGGGCGCGGGATACAATGAGCAGTTCTTC.

This clonotype has only a few counts. The V gene is TRBV7-6, the J gene TRBJ2-4; 13 positions match TRBD2. Germline trimming cut 5 bases from V and 0 bases from J; bases unmatched to any gene: 16. The CDR3 spans 21 residues. Germline V gives CDR1 SGHVS, CDR2 FNYEAQ. CDR3 in amino acids: CASSPTTSGGSDPLAKNIQYF. CDR3 sequence (DNA): TGTGCCAGCAGCCCCACGACTAGCGGGGGGTCAGACCCTCTAGCCAAAAACATTCAGTACTTC. Complete variable domain (other parts from reference TRBV7-6 and TRBJ2-4): GAGVSQSPRYKVTKRGQDVALRCDPISGHVSLYWYRQALGQGPEFLTYFNYEAQQDKSGLPNDRFSAERPEGSISTLTIQRTEQRDSAMYRCASSPTTSGGSDPLAKNIQYFGAGTRLSVL.

This clonotype was seen a few times. J is TRBJ2-2 and V is TRBV7-3; tentatively, D is TRBD1 (6 bases). The germline V gene encodes CDR1 SGHTA and CDR2 FQGTGA. V shed 5 bases and J shed 6 bases, with 19 bases lying between them. There are 16 residues in the CDR3. In DNA form, the CDR3 reads TGTGCCAGCAGCCAAGACAGGCTAACCGTTTCCGGGGAGCTGTTTTTT. Translating gives CASSQDRLTVSGELFF.

The rearrangement links TRBV10-2 to TRBJ2-5; weak D call: TRBD2 (6 bases). CDR1 and CDR2 from the germline V gene are WSHSY and SAAADI. V dropped 5 bases and J dropped 6 bases, with 19 bases sitting between them. The CDR3 runs to 15 residues. The CDR3 sequence: CASSQEAGMSKTQYF. In nucleotides, the CDR3 is TGCGCCAGCAGTCAAGAGGCGGGGATGTCGAAGACCCAGTACTTC.

This clonotype came up many times. This sequence joins TRBV27 and TRBJ2-2, with 8 bases identical to TRBD2. The germline V gene encodes CDR1 MNHEY and CDR2 SMNVEV (reference sequence). Unmatched junction bases numbered 5, after V lost 5 bases and J lost 0 bases. The CDR3 contains 16 residues. CDR3 nucleotide sequence: TGTGCCAGCAGTGCAGAGGGACTAGCGAACACCGGGGAGCTGTTTTTT. This translates into CASSAEGLANTGELFF.

The sample holds many counts of this clonotype. This sequence joins TRBV5-1 and TRBJ2-7; 7 bases line up with TRBD1. Per the germline V gene, CDR1 is SGHRS and CDR2 is YFSETQ. The trim removed 0 bases at V and 3 bases at J, leaving 6 bases unmatched. This CDR3 contains 15 residues. As DNA, the CDR3 is TGCGCCAGCAGCTTGGATGGGACAGCCTACTACGAGCAGTACTTC. This codes for CASSLDGTAYYEQYF. The full variable domain, completed using reference TRBV5-1 and TRBJ2-7, is KAGVTQTPRYLIKTRGQQVTLSCSPISGHRSVSWYQQTPGQGLQFLFEYFSETQRNKGNFPGRFSGRQFSNSRSEMNVSTLELGDSALYLCASSLDGTAYYEQYFGPGTRLTVT.

This clonotype was counted ten times or more. The chain recombines TRBV2 with TRBJ2-2; 11 bases match TRBD2. This CDR3 is built from 15 residues. Germline-derived CDR1 and CDR2 are SNHLY and FYNNEI. J lost 3 bases, V lost 4 bases, and 1 base had no gene match. CDR3: CASSGTSGHTGELFF. The CDR3 DNA reads TGTGCCAGCAGTGGGACTAGCGGGCACACCGGGGAGCTGTTTTTT.